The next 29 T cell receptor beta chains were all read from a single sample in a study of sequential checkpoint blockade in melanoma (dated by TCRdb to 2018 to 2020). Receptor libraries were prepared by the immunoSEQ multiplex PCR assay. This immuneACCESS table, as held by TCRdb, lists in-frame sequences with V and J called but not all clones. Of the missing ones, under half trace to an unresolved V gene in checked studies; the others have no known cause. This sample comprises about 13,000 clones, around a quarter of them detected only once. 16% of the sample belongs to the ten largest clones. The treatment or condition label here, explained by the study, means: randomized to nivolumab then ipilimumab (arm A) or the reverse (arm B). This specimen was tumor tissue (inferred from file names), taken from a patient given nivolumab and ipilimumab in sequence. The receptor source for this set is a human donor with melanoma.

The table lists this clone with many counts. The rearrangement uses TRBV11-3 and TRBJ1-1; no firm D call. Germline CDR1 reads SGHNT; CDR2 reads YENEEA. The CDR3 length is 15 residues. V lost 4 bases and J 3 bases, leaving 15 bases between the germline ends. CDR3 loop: CASSSLGYTDTEAFF. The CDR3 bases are TGTGCCAGCAGCTCGTTAGGGTATACGGACACTGAAGCTTTCTTT.

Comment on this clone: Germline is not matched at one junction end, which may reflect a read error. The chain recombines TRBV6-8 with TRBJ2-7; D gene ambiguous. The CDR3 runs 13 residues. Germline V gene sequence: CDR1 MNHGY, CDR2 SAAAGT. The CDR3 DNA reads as TGTGCCAGCAGTTCCCCCGTCTCCCACGAGCAGTACTTC. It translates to CASSSPVSHEQYF.

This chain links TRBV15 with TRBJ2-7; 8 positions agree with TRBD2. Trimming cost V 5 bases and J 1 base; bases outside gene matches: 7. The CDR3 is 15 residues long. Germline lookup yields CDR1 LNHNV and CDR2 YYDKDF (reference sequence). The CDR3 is CATSRGTGGSYEQYF. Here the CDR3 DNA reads TGTGCCACCAGCCGAGGGACGGGAGGGTCCTACGAGCAGTACTTC.

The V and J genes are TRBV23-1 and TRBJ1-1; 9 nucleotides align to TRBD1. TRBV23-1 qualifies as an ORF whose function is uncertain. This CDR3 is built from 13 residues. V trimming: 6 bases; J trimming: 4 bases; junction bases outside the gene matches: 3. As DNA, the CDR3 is TGCGCCAGCAGCTTGACAGGGGGCACTGAAGCTTTCTTT. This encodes CASSLTGGTEAFF.

In DNA, the CDR3 is TGTGCCCCCAGACAGGGAAGAACCTACAATGAGCAGTTCTTC. Its translation is CAPRQGRTYNEQFF. This chain uses TRBV25-1 with TRBJ2-1; TRBD1 matches at 7 bases. CDR3 length: 14 residues. Germline trimming cut 11 bases from V and 2 bases from J; bases unmatched to any gene: 9. The germline CDR1 and CDR2 sequences are MGHDK and SYGVNS.

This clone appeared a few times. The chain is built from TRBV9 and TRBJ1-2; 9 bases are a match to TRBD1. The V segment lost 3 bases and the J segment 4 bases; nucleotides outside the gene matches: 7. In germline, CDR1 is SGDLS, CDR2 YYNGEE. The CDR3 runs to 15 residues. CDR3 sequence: CASSEGTGNPYGYTF. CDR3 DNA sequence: TGTGCCAGCAGCGAGGGGACAGGGAATCCCTATGGCTACACCTTC.

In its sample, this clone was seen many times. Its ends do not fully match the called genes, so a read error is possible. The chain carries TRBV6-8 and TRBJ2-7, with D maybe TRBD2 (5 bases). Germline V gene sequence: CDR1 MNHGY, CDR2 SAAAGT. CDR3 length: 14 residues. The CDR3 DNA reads TGTGCCAGCAGTTACTCTCCGGGGTCCTCCGAGCAGTACTTC. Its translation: CASSYSPGSSEQYF.

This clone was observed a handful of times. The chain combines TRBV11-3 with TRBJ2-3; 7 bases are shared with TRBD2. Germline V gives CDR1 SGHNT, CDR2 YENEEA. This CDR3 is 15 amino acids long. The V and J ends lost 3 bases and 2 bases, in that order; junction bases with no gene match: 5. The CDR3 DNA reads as TGTGCCAGCAGCTTGGGGCTAGCGGACACAGATACGCAGTATTTT. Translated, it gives CASSLGLADTDTQYF.

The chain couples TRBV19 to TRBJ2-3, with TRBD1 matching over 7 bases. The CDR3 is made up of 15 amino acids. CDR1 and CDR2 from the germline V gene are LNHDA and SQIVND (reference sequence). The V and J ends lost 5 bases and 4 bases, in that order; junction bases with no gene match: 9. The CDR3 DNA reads TGTGCCAGTAGTGTGATCGACAGGGACGCAGATACGCAGTATTTT. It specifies CASSVIDRDADTQYF. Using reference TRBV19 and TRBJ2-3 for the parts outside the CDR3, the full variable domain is DGGITQSPKYLFRKEGQNVTLSCEQNLNHDAMYWYRQDPGQGLRLIYYSQIVNDFQKGDIAEGYSVSREKKESFPLTVTSAQKNPTAFYLCASSVIDRDADTQYFGPGTRLTVL.

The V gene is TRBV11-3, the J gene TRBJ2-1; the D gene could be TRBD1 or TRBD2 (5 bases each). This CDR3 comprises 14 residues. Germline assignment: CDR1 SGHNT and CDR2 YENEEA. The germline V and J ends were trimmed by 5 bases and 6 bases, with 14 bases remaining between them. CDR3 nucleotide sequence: TGTGCCAGCAGCACTCGGGACGACGTCAATGAGCAGTTCTTC. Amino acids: CASSTRDDVNEQFF.

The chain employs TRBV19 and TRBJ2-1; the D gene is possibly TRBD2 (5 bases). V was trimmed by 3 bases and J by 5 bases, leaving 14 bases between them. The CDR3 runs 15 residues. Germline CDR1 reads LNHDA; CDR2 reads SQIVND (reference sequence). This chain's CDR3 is CASSMLLAGNNEQFF. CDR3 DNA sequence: TGTGCCAGTAGTATGTTGCTAGCAGGAAACAATGAGCAGTTCTTC.

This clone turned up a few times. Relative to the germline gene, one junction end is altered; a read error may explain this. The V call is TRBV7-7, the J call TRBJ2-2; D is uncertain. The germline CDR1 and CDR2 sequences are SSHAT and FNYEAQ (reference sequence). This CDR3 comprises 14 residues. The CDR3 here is CASSSPDRTGELFF. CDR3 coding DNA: TGTGCTAGCAGCTCCCCTGACCGAACCGGGGAGCTGTTTTTT.

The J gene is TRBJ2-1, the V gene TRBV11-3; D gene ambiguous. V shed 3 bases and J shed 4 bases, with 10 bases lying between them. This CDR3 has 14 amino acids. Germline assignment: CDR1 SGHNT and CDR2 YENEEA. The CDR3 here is CASSFFGDYNEQFF. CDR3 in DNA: TGTGCCAGCAGCTTCTTCGGAGATTACAATGAGCAGTTCTTC.

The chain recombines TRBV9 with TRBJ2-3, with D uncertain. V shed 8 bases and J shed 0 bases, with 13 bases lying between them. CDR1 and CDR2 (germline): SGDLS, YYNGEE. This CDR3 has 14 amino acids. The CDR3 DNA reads TGTGCCAGTACACAAGGGTCTAGCACAGATACGCAGTATTTT. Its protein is CASTQGSSTDTQYF.

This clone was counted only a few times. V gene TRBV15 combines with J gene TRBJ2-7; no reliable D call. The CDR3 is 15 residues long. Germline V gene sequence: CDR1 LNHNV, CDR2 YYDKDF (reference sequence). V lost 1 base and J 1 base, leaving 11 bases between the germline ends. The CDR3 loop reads CATSRARGISYEQYF. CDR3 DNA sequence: TGTGCCACCAGCAGAGCACGCGGCATTTCCTACGAGCAGTACTTC.

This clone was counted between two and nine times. The CDR3 region is CATSPGLPGYEQYF. The DNA of the CDR3 is TGTGCCACCAGCCCGGGACTACCTGGCTACGAGCAGTACTTC. J is TRBJ2-7 and V is TRBV15; 7 bases agree with TRBD2. Per the germline V gene, CDR1 is LNHNV and CDR2 is YYDKDF (reference sequence). CDR3 length: 14 residues. Trimming took 5 bases from V and 3 from J; bases not matched to a gene: 7.

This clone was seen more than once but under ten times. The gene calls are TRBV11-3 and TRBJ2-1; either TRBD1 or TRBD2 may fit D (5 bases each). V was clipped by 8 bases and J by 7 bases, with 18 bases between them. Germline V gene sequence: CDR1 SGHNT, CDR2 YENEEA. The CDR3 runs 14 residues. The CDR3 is CASAEGPSLNEQFF. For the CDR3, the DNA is TGTGCCAGCGCTGAGGGGCCCTCATTGAATGAGCAGTTCTTC. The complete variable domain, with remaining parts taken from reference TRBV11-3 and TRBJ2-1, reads EAGVVQSPRYKIIEKKQPVAFWCNPISGHNTLYWYLQNLGQGPELLIRYENEEAVDDSQLPKDRFSAERLKGVDSTLKIQPAELGDSAVYLCASAEGPSLNEQFFGPGTRLTVL.

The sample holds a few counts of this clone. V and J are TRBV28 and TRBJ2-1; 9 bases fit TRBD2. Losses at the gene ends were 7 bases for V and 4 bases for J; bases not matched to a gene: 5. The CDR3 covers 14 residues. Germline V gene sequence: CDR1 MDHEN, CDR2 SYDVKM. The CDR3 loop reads CASILTSGYNEQFF. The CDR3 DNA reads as TGTGCCAGCATTTTGACTAGCGGATACAATGAGCAGTTCTTC.

CDR3 in DNA: TGTGCCAGCAGCCAAGATTTCGTAGTTTTCTACGAGCAGTACTTC. It codes for CASSQDFVVFYEQYF. The gene calls are TRBV14 and TRBJ2-7; D call uncertain. The CDR3 has 15 amino acids. Germline loops: CDR1 SGHDN, CDR2 FVKESK. The ends were cut back, 0 bases at V and 3 bases at J, with 12 bases in the middle.

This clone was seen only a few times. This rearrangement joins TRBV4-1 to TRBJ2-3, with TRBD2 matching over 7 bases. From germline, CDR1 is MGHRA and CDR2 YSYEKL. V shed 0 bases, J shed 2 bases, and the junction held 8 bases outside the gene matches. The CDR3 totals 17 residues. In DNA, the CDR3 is TGCGCCAGCAGCCAAGAGGTACTAGCGACGCTCACAGATACGCAGTATTTT. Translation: CASSQEVLATLTDTQYF.

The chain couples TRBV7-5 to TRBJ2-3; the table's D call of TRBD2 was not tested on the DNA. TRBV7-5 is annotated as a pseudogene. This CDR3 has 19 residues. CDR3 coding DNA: TGTGCCAGCAGCCCCCAGAACTCCTTTGGCGGGAGGGCTATTGTTACGCAGTATTTT. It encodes CASSPQNSFGGRAIVTQYF.

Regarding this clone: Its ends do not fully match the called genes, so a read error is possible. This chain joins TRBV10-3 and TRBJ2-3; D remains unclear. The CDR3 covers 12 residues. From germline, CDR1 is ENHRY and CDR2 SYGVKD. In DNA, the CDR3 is TGTGCCAGCAGTCAGTCCACAGATACGCAGTATTTT. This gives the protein CASSQSTDTQYF.

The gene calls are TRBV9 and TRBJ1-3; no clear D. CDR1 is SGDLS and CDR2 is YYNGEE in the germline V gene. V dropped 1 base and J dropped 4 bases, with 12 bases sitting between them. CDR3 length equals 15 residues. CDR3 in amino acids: CASSVNGGVGNTIYF. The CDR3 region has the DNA TGTGCCAGCAGCGTAAATGGTGGTGTGGGAAACACCATATATTTT.

The CDR3, as DNA: TGCAGCGTTGAAGGGGGACAGGGGTTATATGGCTACACCTTC. It is translated as CSVEGGQGLYGYTF. The gene calls are TRBV29-1 and TRBJ1-2; 10 nucleotides agree with TRBD1. The length of the CDR3 is 14 residues. Unmatched junction bases numbered 4, after V lost 1 base and J lost 5 bases. The germline CDR1 and CDR2 sequences are SQVTM and ANQGSEA.

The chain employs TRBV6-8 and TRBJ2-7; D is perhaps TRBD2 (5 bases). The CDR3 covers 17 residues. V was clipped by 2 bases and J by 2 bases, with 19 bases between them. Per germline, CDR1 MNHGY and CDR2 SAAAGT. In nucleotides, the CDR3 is TGTGCCAGCAGTTACAACTCCTTGTGGACTTACCCCTACGAGCAGTACTTC. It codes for CASSYNSLWTYPYEQYF.

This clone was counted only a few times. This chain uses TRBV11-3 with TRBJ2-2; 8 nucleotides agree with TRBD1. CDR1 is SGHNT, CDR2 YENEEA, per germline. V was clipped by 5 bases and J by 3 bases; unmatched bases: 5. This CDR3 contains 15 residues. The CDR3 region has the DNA TGTGCCAGCAGCGCCCAGGGGGCGGACACCGGGGAGCTGTTTTTT. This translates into CASSAQGADTGELFF.

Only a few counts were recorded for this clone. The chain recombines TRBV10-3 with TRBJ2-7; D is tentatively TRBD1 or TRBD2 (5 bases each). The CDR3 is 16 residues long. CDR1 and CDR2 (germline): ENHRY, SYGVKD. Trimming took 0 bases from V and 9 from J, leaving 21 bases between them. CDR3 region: CAISESRQFRRGLQYF. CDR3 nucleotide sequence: TGTGCCATCAGTGAGTCCCGACAGTTCAGACGAGGGTTGCAGTACTTC.

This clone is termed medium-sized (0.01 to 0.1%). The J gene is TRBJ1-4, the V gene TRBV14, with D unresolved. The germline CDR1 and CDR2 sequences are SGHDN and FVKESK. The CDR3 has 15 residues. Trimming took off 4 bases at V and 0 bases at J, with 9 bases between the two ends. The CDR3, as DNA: TGTGCCAGCAGCCCCCACCCGACAACTAATGAAAAACTGTTTTTT. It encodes CASSPHPTTNEKLFF.

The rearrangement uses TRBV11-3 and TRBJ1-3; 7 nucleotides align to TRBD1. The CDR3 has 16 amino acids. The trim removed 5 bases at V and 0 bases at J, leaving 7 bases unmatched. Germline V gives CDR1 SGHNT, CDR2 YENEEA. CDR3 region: CASSLSGTVSGNTIYF. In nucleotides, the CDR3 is TGTGCCAGCAGCCTTAGCGGGACAGTCTCTGGAAACACCATATATTTT. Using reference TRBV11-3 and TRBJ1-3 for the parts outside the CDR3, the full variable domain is EAGVVQSPRYKIIEKKQPVAFWCNPISGHNTLYWYLQNLGQGPELLIRYENEEAVDDSQLPKDRFSAERLKGVDSTLKIQPAELGDSAVYLCASSLSGTVSGNTIYFGEGSWLTVV.